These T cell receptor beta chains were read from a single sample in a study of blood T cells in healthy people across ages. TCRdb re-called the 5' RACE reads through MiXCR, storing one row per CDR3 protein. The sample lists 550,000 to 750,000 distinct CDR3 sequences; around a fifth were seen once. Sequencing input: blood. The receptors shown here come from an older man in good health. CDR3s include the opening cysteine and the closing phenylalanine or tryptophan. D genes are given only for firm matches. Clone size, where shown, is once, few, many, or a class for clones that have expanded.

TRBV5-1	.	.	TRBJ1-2	CASSLGQPSGGYTF	TGCGCCAGCAGCTTGGGGCAGCCCTCGGGAGGCTACACCTTC
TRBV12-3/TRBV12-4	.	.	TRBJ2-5	CASSFNRLETQYF	TGTGCCAGCAGTTTTAACCGACTCGAGACCCAGTACTTC
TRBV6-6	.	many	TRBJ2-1	CASSLLGRNEQFF	TGTGCCAGCAGTCTACTAGGGAGGAATGAGCAGTTCTTC
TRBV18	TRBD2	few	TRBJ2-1	CASSPGQVRLAGGPGEQFF	TGTGCCAGCTCACCCGGACAGGTTCGACTAGCGGGAGGGCCTGGTGAGCAGTTCTTC
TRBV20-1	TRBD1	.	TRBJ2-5	CSARSGQGRETQYF	TGCAGTGCTAGATCGGGACAGGGGAGGGAGACCCAGTACTTC
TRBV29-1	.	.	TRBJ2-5	CSVEALKGWIETQYF	TGCAGCGTTGAAGCTCTCAAGGGCTGGATAGAGACCCAGTACTTC
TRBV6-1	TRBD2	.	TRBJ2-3	CASSEAPLAGGPTDTQYF	TGTGCCAGCAGTGAAGCCCCTCTAGCGGGAGGGCCCACAGATACGCAGTATTTT
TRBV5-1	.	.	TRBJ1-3	CASHDGTHGNTIYF	TGCGCCAGTCACGACGGGACACACGGAAACACCATATATTTT
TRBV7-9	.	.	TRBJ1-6	CASSPWGGNRNSPLHF	TGTGCCAGCAGCCCGTGGGGAGGTAATAGGAATTCACCCCTCCACTTT
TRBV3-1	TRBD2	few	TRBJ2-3	CASSQVRGRMQYF	TGTGCCAGCAGCCAAGTTCGCGGGAGGATGCAGTATTTT
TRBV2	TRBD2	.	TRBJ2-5	CASWRAGEQETQYF	TGTGCCAGCTGGAGAGCGGGAGAGCAGGAGACCCAGTACTTC
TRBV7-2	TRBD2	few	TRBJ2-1	CASSLRLAGGSSYNEQFF	TGTGCCAGCAGCTTGAGACTAGCGGGAGGGAGCTCCTACAATGAGCAGTTCTTC
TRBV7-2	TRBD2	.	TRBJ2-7	CASSLAGLVGLAGEQYF	TGTGCCAGCAGCTTAGCGGGACTAGTTGGGCTGGCTGGCGAGCAGTACTTC
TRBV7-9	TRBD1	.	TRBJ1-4	CASSPGQGAREKLFF	TGTGCCAGCAGCCCGGGACAGGGGGCGCGTGAAAAACTGTTTTTT
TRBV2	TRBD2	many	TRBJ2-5	CASSLAGVAETQYF	TGTGCCAGCAGTCTAGCGGGAGTAGCAGAGACCCAGTACTTC
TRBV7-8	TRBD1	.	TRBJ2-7	CASSLAPGQGPYEQYF	TGTGCCAGCAGCTTAGCACCGGGACAGGGACCCTACGAGCAGTACTTC
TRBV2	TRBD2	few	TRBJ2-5	CASSEGPSRTSAETQYF	TGTGCCAGCAGTGAAGGCCCGAGCAGGACTAGCGCCGAGACCCAGTACTTC
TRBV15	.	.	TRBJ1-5	CATSRDLLQPQHF	TGTGCCACCAGCAGAGATCTTTTGCAGCCCCAGCATTTT
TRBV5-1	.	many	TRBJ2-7	CASTSGTRGYEQYF	TGCGCCAGCACATCCGGGACACGAGGCTACGAGCAGTACTTC
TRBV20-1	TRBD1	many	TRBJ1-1	CSARDQGQEISEAFF	TGCAGTGCTAGAGACCAGGGACAGGAAATCTCTGAAGCTTTCTTT
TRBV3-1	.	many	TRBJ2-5	CASSRGLEETQYF	TGTGCCAGCAGCCGGGGACTGGAAGAGACCCAGTACTTC
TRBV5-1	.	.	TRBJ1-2	CASSFQGRDYGYTF	TGCGCCAGCAGCTTCCAGGGCCGGGACTATGGCTACACCTTC
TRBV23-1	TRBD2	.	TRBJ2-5	CASSPARGSRGETQYF	TGCGCCAGCAGTCCGGCACGCGGGAGTCGTGGAGAGACCCAGTACTTC
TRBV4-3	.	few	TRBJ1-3	CASSPDRTGNTIYF	TGCGCCAGCAGCCCTGATCGTACTGGAAACACCATATATTTT
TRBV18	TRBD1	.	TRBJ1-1	CASSRTQTGMNTEAFF	TGTGCCAGCTCACGAACTCAGACAGGGATGAACACTGAAGCTTTCTTT
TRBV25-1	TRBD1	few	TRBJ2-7	CASSGSPPGQGGDEQYF	TGTGCCAGCAGTGGGTCCCCCCCAGGACAGGGCGGCGACGAGCAGTACTTC
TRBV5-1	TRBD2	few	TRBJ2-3	CASSFGSGRGTQYF	TGCGCCAGCAGCTTCGGTAGCGGGAGGGGTACGCAGTATTTT
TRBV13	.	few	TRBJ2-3	CASSQGVQTGTDTQYF	TGTGCCAGCAGCCAAGGAGTACAGACTGGCACAGATACGCAGTATTTT
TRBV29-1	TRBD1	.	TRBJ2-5	CSVEKDRGRIETQYF	TGCAGCGTTGAAAAGGACAGGGGGCGGATAGAGACCCAGTACTTC
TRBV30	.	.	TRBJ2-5	CAWSMREETQYF	TGTGCCTGGAGTATGAGGGAAGAGACCCAGTACTTC
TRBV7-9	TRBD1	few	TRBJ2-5	CASSVQRQGAETQYF	TGTGCCAGCAGCGTACAGAGACAGGGGGCAGAGACCCAGTACTTC
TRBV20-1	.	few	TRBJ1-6	CSARSNSYNSPLHF	TGCAGTGCAAGATCTAACTCCTATAATTCGCCCCTCCACTTT
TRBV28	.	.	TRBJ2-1	CASSSTSSRFNEQFF	TGTGCCAGCAGTAGTACTAGCTCACGATTCAATGAGCAGTTCTTC
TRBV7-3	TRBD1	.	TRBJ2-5	CASSLSVTFGTGYETQYF	TGTGCCAGCAGCTTAAGTGTGACTTTCGGGACAGGGTATGAGACTCAGTACTTC
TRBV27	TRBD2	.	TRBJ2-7	CASSISGPSSYEQYF	TGTGCCAGCAGTATTAGCGGGCCTAGCTCCTACGAGCAGTACTTC
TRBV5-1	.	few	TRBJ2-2	CASSLAENGELFF	TGCGCCAGCAGCTTGGCGGAGAACGGGGAGCTGTTTTTT
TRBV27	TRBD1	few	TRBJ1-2	CASSFRGQLDDYGYTF	TGTGCCAGCAGTTTCAGGGGGCAACTGGATGACTATGGCTACACCTTC
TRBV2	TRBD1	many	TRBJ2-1	CASSEVTGGVKFF	TGTGCCAGCAGTGAAGTTACAGGGGGCGTTAAGTTCTTC
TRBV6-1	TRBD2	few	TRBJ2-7	CASRGDYQYSYEQYF	TGTGCCAGCAGAGGGGACTACCAATACTCCTACGAGCAGTACTTC
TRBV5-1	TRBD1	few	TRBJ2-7	CASSLELGDRISYEQYF	TGCGCCAGCAGCTTGGAGCTAGGGGACAGGATTAGCTACGAGCAGTACTTC
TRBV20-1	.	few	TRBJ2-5	CSARGWGETQYF	TGCAGTGCGCGGGGTTGGGGGGAGACCCAGTACTTC
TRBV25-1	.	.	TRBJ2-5	CASSEIEGSGETQYF	TGTGCCAGCAGTGAAATCGAGGGAAGCGGAGAGACCCAGTACTTC